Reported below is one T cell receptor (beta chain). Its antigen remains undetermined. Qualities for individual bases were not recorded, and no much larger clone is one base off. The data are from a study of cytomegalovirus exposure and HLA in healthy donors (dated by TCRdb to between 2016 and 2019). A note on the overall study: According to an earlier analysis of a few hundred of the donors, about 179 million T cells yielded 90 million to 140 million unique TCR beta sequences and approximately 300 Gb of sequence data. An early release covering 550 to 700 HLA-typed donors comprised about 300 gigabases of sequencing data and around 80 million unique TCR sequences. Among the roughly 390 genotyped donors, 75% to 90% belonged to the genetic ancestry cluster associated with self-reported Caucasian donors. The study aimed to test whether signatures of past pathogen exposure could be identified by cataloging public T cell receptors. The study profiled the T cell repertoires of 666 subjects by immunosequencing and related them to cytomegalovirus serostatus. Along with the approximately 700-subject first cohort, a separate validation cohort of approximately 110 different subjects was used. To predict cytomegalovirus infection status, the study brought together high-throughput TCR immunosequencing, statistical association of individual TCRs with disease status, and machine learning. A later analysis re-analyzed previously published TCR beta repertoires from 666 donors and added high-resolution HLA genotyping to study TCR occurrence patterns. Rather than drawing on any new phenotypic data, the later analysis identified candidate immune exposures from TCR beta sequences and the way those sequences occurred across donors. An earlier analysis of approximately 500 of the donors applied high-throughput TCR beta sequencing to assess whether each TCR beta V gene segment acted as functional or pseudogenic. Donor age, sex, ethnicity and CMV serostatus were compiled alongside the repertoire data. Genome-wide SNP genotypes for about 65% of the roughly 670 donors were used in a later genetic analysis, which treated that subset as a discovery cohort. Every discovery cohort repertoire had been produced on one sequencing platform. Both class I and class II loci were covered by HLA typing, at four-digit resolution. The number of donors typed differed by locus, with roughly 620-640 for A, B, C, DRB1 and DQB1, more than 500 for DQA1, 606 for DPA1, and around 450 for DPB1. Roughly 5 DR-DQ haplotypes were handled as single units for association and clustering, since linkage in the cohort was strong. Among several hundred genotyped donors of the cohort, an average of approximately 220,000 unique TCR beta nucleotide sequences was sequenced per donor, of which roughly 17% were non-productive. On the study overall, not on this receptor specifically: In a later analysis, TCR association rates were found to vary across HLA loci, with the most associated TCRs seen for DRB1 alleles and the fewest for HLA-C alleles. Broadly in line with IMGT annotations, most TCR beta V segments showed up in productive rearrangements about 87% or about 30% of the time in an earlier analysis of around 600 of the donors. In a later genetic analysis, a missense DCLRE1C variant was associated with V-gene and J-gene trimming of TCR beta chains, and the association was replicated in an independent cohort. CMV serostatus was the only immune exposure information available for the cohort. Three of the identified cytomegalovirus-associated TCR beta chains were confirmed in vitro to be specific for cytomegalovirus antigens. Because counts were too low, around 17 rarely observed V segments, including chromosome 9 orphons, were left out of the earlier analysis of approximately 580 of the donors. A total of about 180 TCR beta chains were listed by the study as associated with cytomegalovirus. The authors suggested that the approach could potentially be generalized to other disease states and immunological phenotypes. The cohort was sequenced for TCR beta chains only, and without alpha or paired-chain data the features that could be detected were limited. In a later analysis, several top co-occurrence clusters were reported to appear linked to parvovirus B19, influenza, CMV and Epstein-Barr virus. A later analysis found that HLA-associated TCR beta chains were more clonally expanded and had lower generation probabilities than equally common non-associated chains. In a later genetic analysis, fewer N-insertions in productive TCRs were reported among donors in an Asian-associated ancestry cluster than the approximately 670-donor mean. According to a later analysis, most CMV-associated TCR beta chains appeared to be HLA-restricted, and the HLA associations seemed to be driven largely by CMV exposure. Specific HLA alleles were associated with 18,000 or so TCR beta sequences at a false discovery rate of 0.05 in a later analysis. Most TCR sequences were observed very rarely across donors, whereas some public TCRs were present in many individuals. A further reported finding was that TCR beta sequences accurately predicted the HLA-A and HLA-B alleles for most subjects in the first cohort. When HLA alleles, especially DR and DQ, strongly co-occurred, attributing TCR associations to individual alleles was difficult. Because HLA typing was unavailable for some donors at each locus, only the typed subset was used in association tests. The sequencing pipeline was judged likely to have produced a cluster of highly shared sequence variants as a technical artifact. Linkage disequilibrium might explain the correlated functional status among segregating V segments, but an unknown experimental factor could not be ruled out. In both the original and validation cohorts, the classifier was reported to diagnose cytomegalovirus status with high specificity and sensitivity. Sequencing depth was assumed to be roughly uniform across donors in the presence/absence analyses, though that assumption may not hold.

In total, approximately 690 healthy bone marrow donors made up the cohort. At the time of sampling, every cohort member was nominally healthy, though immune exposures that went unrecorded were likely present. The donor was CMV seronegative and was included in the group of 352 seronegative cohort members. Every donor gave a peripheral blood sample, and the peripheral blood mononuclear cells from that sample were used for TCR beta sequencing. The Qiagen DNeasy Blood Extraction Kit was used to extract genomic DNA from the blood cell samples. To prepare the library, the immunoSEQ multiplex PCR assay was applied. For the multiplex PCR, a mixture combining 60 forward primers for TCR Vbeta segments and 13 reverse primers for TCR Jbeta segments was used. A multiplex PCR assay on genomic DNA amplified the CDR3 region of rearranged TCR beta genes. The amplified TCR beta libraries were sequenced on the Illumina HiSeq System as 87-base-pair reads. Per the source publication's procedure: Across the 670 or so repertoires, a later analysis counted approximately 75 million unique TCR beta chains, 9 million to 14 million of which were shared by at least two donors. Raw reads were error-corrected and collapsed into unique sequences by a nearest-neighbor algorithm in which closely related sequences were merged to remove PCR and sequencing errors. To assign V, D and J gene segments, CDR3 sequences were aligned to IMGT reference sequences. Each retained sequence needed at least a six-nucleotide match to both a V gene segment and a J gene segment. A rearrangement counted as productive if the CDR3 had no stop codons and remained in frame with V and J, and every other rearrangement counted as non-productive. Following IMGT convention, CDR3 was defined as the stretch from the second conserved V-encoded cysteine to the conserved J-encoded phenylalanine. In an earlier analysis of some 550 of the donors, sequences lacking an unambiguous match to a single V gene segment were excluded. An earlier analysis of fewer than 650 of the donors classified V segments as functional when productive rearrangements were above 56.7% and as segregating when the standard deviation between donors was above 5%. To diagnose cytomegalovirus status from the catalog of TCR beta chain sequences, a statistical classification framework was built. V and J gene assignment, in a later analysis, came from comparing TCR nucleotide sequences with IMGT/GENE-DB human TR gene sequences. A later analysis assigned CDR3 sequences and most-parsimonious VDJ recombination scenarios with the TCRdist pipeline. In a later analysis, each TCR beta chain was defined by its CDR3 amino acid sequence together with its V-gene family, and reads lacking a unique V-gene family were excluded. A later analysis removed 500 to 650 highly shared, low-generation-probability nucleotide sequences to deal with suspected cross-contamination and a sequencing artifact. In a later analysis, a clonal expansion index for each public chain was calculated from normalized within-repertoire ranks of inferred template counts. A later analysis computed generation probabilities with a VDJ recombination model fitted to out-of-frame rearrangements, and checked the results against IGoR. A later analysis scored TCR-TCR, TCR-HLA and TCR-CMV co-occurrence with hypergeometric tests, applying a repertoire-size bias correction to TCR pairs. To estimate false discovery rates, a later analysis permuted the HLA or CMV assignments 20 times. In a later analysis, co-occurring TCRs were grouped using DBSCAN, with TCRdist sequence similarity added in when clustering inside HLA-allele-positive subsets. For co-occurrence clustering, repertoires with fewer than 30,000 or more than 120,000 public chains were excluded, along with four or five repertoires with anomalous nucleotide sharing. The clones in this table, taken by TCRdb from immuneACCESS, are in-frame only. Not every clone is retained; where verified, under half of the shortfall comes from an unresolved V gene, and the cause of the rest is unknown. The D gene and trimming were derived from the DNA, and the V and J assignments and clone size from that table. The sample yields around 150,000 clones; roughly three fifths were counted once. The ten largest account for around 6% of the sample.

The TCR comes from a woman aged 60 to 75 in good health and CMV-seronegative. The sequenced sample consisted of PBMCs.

The DNA sequence is TGTGCCAGTAGTAGGGGACAGGTCACAGATACGCAGTATTTT. This sequence encodes CASSRGQVTDTQYF. The sequence links TRBV19 to TRBJ2-3; 8 central nucleotides agree with TRBD1. The CDR3 covers 14 residues, taking in both the cysteine and the phenylalanine. Of the read, only the CDR3 DNA is kept; its 42 bases are in frame from base 1. V loses 4 bases at its end and J loses 2 bases; junction bases beyond the gene matches: 2. The germline V gene (reference sequence) supplies CDR1 LNHDA and CDR2 SQIVND.